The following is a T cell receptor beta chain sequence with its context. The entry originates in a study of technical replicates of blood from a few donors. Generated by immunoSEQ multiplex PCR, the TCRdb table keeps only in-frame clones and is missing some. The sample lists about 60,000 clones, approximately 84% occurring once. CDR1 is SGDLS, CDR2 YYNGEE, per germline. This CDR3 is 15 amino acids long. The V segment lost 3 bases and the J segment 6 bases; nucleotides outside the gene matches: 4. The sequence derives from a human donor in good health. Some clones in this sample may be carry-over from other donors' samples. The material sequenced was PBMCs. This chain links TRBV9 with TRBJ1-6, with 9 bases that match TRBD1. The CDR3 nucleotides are TGTGCCAGCAGCGCCCAGGACAGGGGTAATTCACCCCTCCACTTT. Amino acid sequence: CASSAQDRGNSPLHF.